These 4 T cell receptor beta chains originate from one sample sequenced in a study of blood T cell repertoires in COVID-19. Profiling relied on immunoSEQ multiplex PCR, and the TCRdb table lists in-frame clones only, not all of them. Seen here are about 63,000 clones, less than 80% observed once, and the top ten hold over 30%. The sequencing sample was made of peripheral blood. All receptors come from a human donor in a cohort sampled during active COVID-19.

In DNA form, the CDR3 reads TGCGCCAGCAGCCGGCCTGGAGCGAGCGCGAACACCGGGGAGCTGTTTTTT. Amino acids: CASSRPGASANTGELFF. The rearrangement uses TRBV4-1 and TRBJ2-2; the D is unclear. The CDR3 sequence is 17 residues long. Per the germline V gene, CDR1 is MGHRA and CDR2 is YSYEKL. Trimming left V 4 bases short and J 0 bases short, with 15 bases between.

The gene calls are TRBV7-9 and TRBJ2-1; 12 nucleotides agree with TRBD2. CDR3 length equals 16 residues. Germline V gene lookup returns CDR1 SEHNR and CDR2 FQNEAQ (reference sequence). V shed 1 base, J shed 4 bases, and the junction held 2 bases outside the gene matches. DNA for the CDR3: TGTGCCAGCAGCTTAGGGCTAGCGGGAGGGTACAATGAGCAGTTCTTC. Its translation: CASSLGLAGGYNEQFF.

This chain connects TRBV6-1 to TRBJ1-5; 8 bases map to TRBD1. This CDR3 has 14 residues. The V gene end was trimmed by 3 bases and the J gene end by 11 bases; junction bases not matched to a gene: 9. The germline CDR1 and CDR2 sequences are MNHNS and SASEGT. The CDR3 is CASSDRGHARAQHF. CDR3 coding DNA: TGTGCCAGCAGTGACAGGGGGCACGCCAGGGCCCAGCATTTT.

The CDR3, as DNA: TGTGCCAGCAGCTTGCAGGGGATCTACGAGCAGTACTTC. Translation: CASSLQGIYEQYF. The gene calls are TRBV5-8 and TRBJ2-7; D possibly corresponds to TRBD1 (6 bases). The CDR3 covers 13 residues. Germline V lookup: CDR1 SGHTS, CDR2 YDEGEE. V dropped 1 base and J dropped 3 bases, with 8 bases sitting between them.